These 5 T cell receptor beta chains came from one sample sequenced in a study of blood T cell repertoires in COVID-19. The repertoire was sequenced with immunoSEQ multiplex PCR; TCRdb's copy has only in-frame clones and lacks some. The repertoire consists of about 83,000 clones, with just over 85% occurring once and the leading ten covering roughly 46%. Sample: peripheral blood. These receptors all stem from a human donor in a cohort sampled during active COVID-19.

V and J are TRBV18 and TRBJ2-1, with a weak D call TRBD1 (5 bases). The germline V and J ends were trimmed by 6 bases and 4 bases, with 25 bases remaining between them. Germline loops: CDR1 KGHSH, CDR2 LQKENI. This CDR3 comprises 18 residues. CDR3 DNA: TGTGCCAGCTCTCAAACGCGACAGACCCGACAACTTTACAATGAGCAGTTCTTC. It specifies CASSQTRQTRQLYNEQFF.

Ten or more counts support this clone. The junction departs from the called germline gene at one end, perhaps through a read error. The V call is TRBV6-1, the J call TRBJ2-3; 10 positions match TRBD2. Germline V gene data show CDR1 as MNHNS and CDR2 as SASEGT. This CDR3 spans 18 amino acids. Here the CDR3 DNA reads TGTGCCAGCAGTGAAGCAATGCGGGCTAGCGGGAGCACGGATACGCAGTATTTT. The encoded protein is CASSEAMRASGSTDTQYF.

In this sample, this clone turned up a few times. The CDR3 DNA sequence: TGTGCCAGCAGCCTAGGTGGCGGGAGGGAAGATACGCAGTATTTT. Amino acid sequence: CASSLGGGREDTQYF. The J gene is TRBJ2-3, the V gene TRBV4-2; TRBD2 agrees at 9 bases. CDR3 length: 15 amino acids. With 4 bases clipped from V and 5 bases from J, the junction kept 7 bases outside the gene matches. The germline CDR1 and CDR2 sequences are LGHNA and YNFKEQ.

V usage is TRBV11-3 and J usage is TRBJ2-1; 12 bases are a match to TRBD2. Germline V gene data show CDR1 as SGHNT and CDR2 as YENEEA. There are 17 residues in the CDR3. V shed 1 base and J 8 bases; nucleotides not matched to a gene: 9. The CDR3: CASSLGLTSGGFDEQFF. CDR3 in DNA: TGTGCCAGCAGCTTAGGATTAACTAGCGGGGGGTTCGATGAGCAGTTCTTC. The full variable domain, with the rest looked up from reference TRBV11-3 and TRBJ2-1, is EAGVVQSPRYKIIEKKQPVAFWCNPISGHNTLYWYLQNLGQGPELLIRYENEEAVDDSQLPKDRFSAERLKGVDSTLKIQPAELGDSAVYLCASSLGLTSGGFDEQFFGPGTRLTVL.

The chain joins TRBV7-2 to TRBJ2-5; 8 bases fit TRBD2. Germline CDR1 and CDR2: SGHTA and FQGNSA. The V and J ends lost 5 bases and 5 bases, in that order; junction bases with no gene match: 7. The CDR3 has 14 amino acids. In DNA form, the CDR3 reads TGTGCCAGCAGCCCCCGGGGGGGCGGGGAGACCCAGTACTTC. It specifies CASSPRGGGETQYF.